A single sample is the source of the 17 T cell receptor beta chains below, sequenced in a study of blood T cells in healthy people across ages. It was with a sample-barcoded 5' primer and a J-beta primer mix that a second PCR of roughly 7 to 11 cycles was run. TCRdb redid the calling of the 5' RACE reads with MiXCR, one entry per CDR3 protein. Among roughly 800,000 distinct CDR3 sequences, 53% were seen once, and the ten largest hold approximately 41%. The specimen was blood. These receptors were taken from an older man in good health.

V usage is TRBV23-1 and J usage is TRBJ2-5, with D maybe TRBD2 (5 bases). TRBV23-1 is placed among ORFs of uncertain function. The CDR3 is 17 residues long. Deletions cut 2 bases from V and 3 bases from J, with 19 bases between. This CDR3 reads CASSQGRQQRDEETQYF. CDR3 in DNA: TGCGCCAGCAGTCAAGGGAGACAACAGAGGGATGAAGAGACCCAGTACTTC.

This clonotype was counted only a few times. This sequence joins TRBV6-6 and TRBJ1-2, with D perhaps TRBD1 (5 bases). Trimming cost V 5 bases and J 13 bases, with 14 bases left between them. Germline V gene sequence: CDR1 MNHNY, CDR2 SVGAGI (reference sequence). This CDR3 is built from 11 residues. The CDR3 DNA reads TGTGCCAGCAGTCCCGGCGACAGTCGCACCTTC. This sequence encodes CASSPGDSRTF.

This clonotype was seen more than once but under ten times. The chain combines TRBV10-3 with TRBJ1-1, with 8 bases identical to TRBD1. The CDR3 spans 13 residues. V gave up 7 bases and J gave up 6 bases; unmatched junction bases: 7. Germline values: CDR1 ENHRY, CDR2 SYGVKD. CDR3 sequence reads: CAIKGQEFAEAFF. Written as DNA, the CDR3 is TGTGCCATCAAGGGACAGGAATTCGCTGAAGCTTTCTTT.

This chain uses TRBV12-3 or TRBV12-4 with TRBJ2-2, with a possible D match to TRBD2 (6 bases). The CDR3 is made up of 14 amino acids. Trimming removed 6 bases at V and 6 bases at J, with 14 bases between. This chain's CDR3 is CASSWDGDSGELFF. The CDR3 coding sequence is TGTGCCAGCAGCTGGGACGGGGACTCCGGGGAGCTGTTTTTT.

The chain uses TRBV10-3 and TRBJ2-7; maybe TRBD2 (7 bases). V lost 8 bases to trimming and J lost 2 bases, with 13 bases between them. The V gene's germline CDR1 is ENHRY and CDR2 SYGVKD. The CDR3 consists of 13 residues. CDR3 residues: CAIGRDKTYEQYF. The CDR3 nucleotides are TGTGCCATCGGGAGGGACAAAACCTACGAGCAGTACTTC.

This rearrangement joins TRBV12-3 or TRBV12-4 to TRBJ2-1; D is undetermined. V lost 5 bases, J lost 8 bases, and 13 bases lay in between. CDR3 size: 13 residues. CDR3 coding DNA: TGTGCCAGCAGTGGCTCTTGGGCCGATGAGCAGTTCTTC. Amino acids: CASSGSWADEQFF.

This clonotype has more than one count but fewer than ten. The rearrangement links TRBV27 to TRBJ1-2; 11 positions match TRBD1. J was trimmed by 2 bases and V by 4 bases; bases with no gene match: 0. The CDR3 is 14 residues long. The germline gives CDR1 MNHEY, CDR2 SMNVEV (reference sequence). The CDR3 DNA reads as TGTGCCAGCAGTTGGACAGGGGGCAACTATGGCTACACCTTC. Protein sequence: CASSWTGGNYGYTF.

The genes are TRBV7-2 and TRBJ2-3, with 12 bases fitting TRBD2. Germline V gives CDR1 SGHTA, CDR2 FQGNSA. The V segment lost 5 bases and the J segment 14 bases; nucleotides outside the gene matches: 17. CDR3 size: 16 residues. CDR3 region: CASSESSGRAGRYAYF. The CDR3 DNA sequence: TGTGCCAGCAGCGAATCTAGCGGGAGGGCCGGTAGATACGCGTATTTT.

CDR3 nucleotide sequence: TGTGCCATCAGAGGAACTGGGGGGGGCACAGATACGCAGTATTTT. Protein: CAIRGTGGGTDTQYF. The chain links TRBV10-3 to TRBJ2-3; 7 bases align to TRBD2. Germline loops: CDR1 ENHRY, CDR2 SYGVKD. The CDR3 is 15 residues long. V was pared by 6 bases and J by 1 base, with 7 bases of the junction left unmatched.

The J gene is TRBJ1-5, the V gene TRBV2; D is undetermined. In germline, CDR1 is SNHLY, CDR2 FYNNEI. V was trimmed by 7 bases and J by 6 bases, leaving 13 bases between them. There are 13 residues in the CDR3. CDR3 sequence: CASNQRGGQPQHF. CDR3 DNA sequence: TGTGCCAGCAATCAGCGAGGAGGTCAGCCCCAGCATTTT.

The CDR3 nucleotides read TGTGCCATCAGCGAATGGGGTGGGGTGTCGGGCAATGAGCAGTTCTTC. Translation: CAISEWGGVSGNEQFF. The gene calls are TRBV10-3 and TRBJ2-1; D gene ambiguous. V gave up 6 bases and J gave up 6 bases, with 21 bases separating them. CDR3 size: 16 residues. Germline V CDR1 and CDR2: ENHRY, SYGVKD.

This clonotype has more than one count but fewer than ten. The chain recombines TRBV6-5 with TRBJ2-7, with 9 positions matching TRBD2. The CDR3 loop spans 14 amino acids. With 4 bases clipped from V and 3 bases from J, the junction kept 4 bases outside the gene matches. CDR1 is MNHEY, CDR2 SVGAGI, per germline. The CDR3 loop reads CASSLTSGVYEQYF. Written as DNA, the CDR3 is TGTGCCAGCAGTTTGACTAGCGGTGTCTACGAGCAGTACTTC.

V usage is TRBV29-1 and J usage is TRBJ2-1, with 8 bases fitting TRBD1. CDR1 is SQVTM, CDR2 ANQGSEA, per germline. The ends lost 5 bases at V and 7 bases at J; junction bases unmatched: 13. This CDR3 has 15 amino acids. This CDR3 reads CSVYVPGQAFNEQFF. The DNA for the CDR3 is TGCAGCGTTTATGTCCCGGGACAGGCGTTTAATGAGCAGTTCTTC.

The chain couples TRBV6-2 or TRBV6-3 to TRBJ1-1; TRBD1 might be the D (6 bases). CDR3 length equals 15 residues. Germline CDR1 is MNHEY and CDR2 is SVGEGT. Between the trimmed V and J ends, which lost 6 bases and 1 base, there was a span of 15 bases. Here the CDR3 DNA reads TGTGCCAGCAGCTTACGTGGCAGGGGGAACACTGAAGCTTTCTTT. Its translation: CASSLRGRGNTEAFF.

This clonotype was counted many times. The V call is TRBV7-2, the J call TRBJ2-1, with 11 bases matching TRBD2. Trimming cost V 4 bases and J 0 bases; bases outside gene matches: 2. CDR1 SGHTA and CDR2 FQGNSA come from the germline V gene. The CDR3 loop spans 16 amino acids. In nucleotides, the CDR3 is TGTGCCAGCAGCTCGACTAGCGGGATCTCCTACAATGAGCAGTTCTTC. This sequence encodes CASSSTSGISYNEQFF.

Notes on this clonotype: A read error may be the cause here, since a much bigger clone is one base away. J is TRBJ2-7 and V is TRBV6-1; 9 bases agree with TRBD1. The CDR3 loop spans 13 amino acids. Looked up from germline, CDR1 is MNHNS and CDR2 is SASEGT. V lost 7 bases and J lost 3; bases outside the gene matches: 4. The CDR3 DNA sequence: TGTGCCAGCAATCCGGGACAGGGCTACGAGCAGTACTTC. It specifies CASNPGQGYEQYF.

This chain joins TRBV24-1 and TRBJ2-7; tentatively, D is TRBD1 or TRBD2 (5 bases each). Germline V CDR1 and CDR2: KGHDR, SFDVKD. CDR3 length equals 15 residues. V gave up 4 bases and J gave up 0 bases, with 12 bases separating them. CDR3 region: CATSDRDGYSYEQYF. The CDR3 nucleotides are TGTGCCACCAGTGACCGGGACGGCTACTCCTACGAGCAGTACTTC.